This T cell receptor beta chain stems from a study of T cells in Graves' hyperthyroidism and ophthalmopathy. Study findings and constraints: The model identified upcoming ophthalmopathy a median about 6.5 months ahead of onset. Most thyroid clonotypes with frequency above 0.001 were detected in blood.

Germline-derived CDR1 and CDR2 are DFQATT and SNEGSKA (reference sequence). V lost 3 bases and J 5 bases, leaving 14 bases between the germline ends. This CDR3 has 15 amino acids. Orbital computed tomography, thyroid ultrasound, serum thyroxine and TRAb, and clinical symptoms together informed the diagnoses. PBMCs came from 10 ml fresh peripheral blood. Amplification of TCR beta CDR3 regions used RNA as the template. Initially, a first-round RT-PCR of the TCR CDR3 employed the HTBI primer set. One entry per CDR3 protein, called by TCRdb with MiXCR from the multiplex PCR reads. The sample holds around 600,000 distinct CDR3 sequences, approximately 16% seen once. Comment on this clonotype: Its specificity is unknown.

This clonotype was sampled from a woman aged 40 to 50 with Graves' ophthalmopathy. Sequences were obtained from blood. J is TRBJ1-6 and V is TRBV20-1, with D tentatively TRBD1 (6 bases). The CDR3 DNA reads as TGCAGTGCTAGTAGGGGGGCAGAGGATAATTCACCCCTCCACTTT. Its translation: CSASRGAEDNSPLHF.